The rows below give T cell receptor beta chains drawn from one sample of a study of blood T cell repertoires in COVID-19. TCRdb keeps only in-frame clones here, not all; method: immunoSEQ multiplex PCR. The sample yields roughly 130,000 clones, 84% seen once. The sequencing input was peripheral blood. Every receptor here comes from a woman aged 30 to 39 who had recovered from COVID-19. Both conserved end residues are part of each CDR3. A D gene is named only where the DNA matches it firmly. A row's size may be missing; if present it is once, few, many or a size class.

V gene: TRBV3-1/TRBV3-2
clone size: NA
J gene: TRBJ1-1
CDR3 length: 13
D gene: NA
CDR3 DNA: TGTGCCAGCAGCCAACGGGAGGAATCGAAAGCTTTCTTT
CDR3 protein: CASSQREESKAFF

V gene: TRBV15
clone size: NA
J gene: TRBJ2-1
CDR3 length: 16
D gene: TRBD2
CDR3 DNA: TGTGCCACCAGCAGCGAACTAGCGGGGGGCTACAATGAGCAGTTCTTC
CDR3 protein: CATSSELAGGYNEQFF

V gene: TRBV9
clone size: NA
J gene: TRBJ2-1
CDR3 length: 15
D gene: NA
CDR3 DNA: TGTGCCAGCAGCGTAGAAGGGGGGGACTACAATGAGCAGTTCTTC
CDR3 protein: CASSVEGGDYNEQFF

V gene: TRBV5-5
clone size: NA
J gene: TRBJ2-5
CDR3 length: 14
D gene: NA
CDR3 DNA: TGTGCCAGCAGTACTACTAGCTATCGGGAGACCCAGTACTTC
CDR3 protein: CASSTTSYRETQYF

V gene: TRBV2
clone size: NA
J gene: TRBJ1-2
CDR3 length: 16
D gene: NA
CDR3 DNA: TGTGCCAGCAGTGAAATCGGTGGGCAGACATCCTATGGCTACACCTTC
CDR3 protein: CASSEIGGQTSYGYTF

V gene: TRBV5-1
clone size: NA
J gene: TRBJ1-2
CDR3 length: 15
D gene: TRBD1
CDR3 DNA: TGCGCCAGCAGCTTAACAGGGGGCAGCGACTATGGCTACACCTTC
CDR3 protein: CASSLTGGSDYGYTF

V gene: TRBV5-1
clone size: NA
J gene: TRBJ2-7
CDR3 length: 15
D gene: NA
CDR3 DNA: TGCGCCAGCAGCTCAGAGAGGGCATACTCCTACGAGCAGTACTTC
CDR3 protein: CASSSERAYSYEQYF

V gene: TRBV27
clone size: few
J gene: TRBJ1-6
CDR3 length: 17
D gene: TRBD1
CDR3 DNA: TGTGCCAGCAGTATACTGACAGGGGGCGTTAAAAATTCACCCCTCCACTTT
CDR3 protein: CASSILTGGVKNSPLHF

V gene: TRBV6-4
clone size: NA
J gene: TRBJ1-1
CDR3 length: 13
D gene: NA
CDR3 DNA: TGTGCCAGCTCCGTAAGCACGGAGACTGAAGCTTTCTTT
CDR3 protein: CASSVSTETEAFF

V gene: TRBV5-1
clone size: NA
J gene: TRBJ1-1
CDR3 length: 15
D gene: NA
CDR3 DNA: TGCGCCAGCAGCTTGGGGTTTGACAGGAACACTGAAGCTTTCTTT
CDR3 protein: CASSLGFDRNTEAFF

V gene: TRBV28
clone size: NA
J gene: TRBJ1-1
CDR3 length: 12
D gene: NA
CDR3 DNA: TGTGCCAGCAGTAGCACGGGGGAGGAGGCTTTCTTT
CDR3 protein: CASSSTGEEAFF

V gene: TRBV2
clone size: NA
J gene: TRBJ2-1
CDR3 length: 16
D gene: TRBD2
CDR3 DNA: TGTGCCAGCAGTGAATGGACTAGCGGGGGGGGCAATGAGCAGTTCTTC
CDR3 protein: CASSEWTSGGGNEQFF

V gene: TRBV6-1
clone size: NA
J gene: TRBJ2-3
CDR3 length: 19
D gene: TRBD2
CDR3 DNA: TGTGCCAGCAGTGAAGGCCTCCTAGCGGGGGGGCCGGGCACAGATACGCAGTATTTT
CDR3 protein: CASSEGLLAGGPGTDTQYF

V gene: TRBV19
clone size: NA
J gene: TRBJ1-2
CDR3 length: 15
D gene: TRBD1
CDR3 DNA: TGTGCCAGTAGTATCAACACAGGGGCGAATAGTGGCTACACCTTC
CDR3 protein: CASSINTGANSGYTF

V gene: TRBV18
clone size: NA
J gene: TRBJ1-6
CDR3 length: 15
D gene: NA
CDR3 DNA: TGTGCCAGCTCACCAGTTGGCAGGGGTAATTCACCCCTCCACTTT
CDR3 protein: CASSPVGRGNSPLHF

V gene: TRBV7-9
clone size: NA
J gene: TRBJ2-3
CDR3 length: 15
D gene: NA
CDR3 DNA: TGTGCCAGCAGCTTAGTTCTGGGGGCGACAGATACGCAGTATTTT
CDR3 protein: CASSLVLGATDTQYF

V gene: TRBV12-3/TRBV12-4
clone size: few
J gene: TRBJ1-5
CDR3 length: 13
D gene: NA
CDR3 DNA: TGTGCCAGCAGTTTAACAGGGAATCAGCCCCAGCATTTT
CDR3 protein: CASSLTGNQPQHF

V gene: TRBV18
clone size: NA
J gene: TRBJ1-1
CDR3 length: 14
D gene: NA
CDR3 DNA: TGTGCCAGCTCACCAGACAGCCAGAACACTGAAGCTTTCTTT
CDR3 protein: CASSPDSQNTEAFF

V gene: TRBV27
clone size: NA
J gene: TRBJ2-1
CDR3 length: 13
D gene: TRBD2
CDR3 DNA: TGTGCCAGCAGTTTTTCTAGCGGGGGGAAGCAGTTCTTC
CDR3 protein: CASSFSSGGKQFF

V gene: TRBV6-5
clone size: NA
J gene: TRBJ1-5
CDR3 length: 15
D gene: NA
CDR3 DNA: TGTGCCAGCAGACCGACTAGCGGGGGGGGTCAGCCCCAGCATTTT
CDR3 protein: CASRPTSGGGQPQHF